Following are 16 T cell receptor beta chains from one sample sequenced in a study of cytomegalovirus exposure and HLA in healthy donors. The PCR ran on 60 Vbeta and 13 Jbeta primers. Clones were sequenced by immunoSEQ multiplex PCR, and TCRdb holds only the in-frame ones, with some missing. Among some 120,000 clones listed, around 78% were seen once. The sample taken for sequencing was PBMCs. The receptors were gathered from a man between 35 and 55 years old in good health and CMV-seronegative.

The J gene is TRBJ2-3, the V gene TRBV7-9, with TRBD2 identical over 7 bases. After removal of 5 bases from V and 2 bases from J, the junction contained 7 bases not matched to a gene. Germline CDR1 is SEHNR and CDR2 is FQNEAQ (reference sequence). The length of the CDR3 is 15 residues. The CDR3 here is CASSPRGVLTDTQYF. CDR3 coding DNA: TGTGCCAGCAGCCCCCGGGGGGTCCTCACAGATACGCAGTATTTT.

This chain connects TRBV19 to TRBJ2-1, with TRBD2 as a possible D gene (6 bases). V shed 3 bases and J shed 2 bases, with 14 bases lying between them. Germline assignment: CDR1 LNHDA and CDR2 SQIVND (reference sequence). The CDR3 is made up of 16 amino acids. The CDR3 is CASSIGGSPPYNEQFF. In DNA, the CDR3 is TGTGCCAGTAGTATTGGGGGGAGCCCACCCTACAATGAGCAGTTCTTC.

This chain joins TRBV5-1 and TRBJ1-2; D gene uncertain. CDR1 and CDR2 (germline): SGHRS, YFSETQ. Deletions cut 4 bases from V and 5 bases from J, with 12 bases between. The CDR3 loop spans 13 amino acids. CDR3 DNA: TGCGCCAGCAGCGAAGGTACACTATATGGCTACACCTTC. This codes for CASSEGTLYGYTF.

V usage is TRBV19 and J usage is TRBJ1-3; 7 positions match TRBD1. The CDR3 spans 15 residues. Unmatched junction bases numbered 3, after V lost 4 bases and J lost 0 bases. In germline, CDR1 is LNHDA, CDR2 SQIVND (reference sequence). The CDR3 is CASSRRTGSGNTIYF. In nucleotides, the CDR3 is TGTGCCAGTAGTAGAAGGACAGGCTCTGGAAACACCATATATTTT. Drawing the rest from reference TRBV19 and TRBJ1-3, the complete variable domain is DGGITQSPKYLFRKEGQNVTLSCEQNLNHDAMYWYRQDPGQGLRLIYYSQIVNDFQKGDIAEGYSVSREKKESFPLTVTSAQKNPTAFYLCASSRRTGSGNTIYFGEGSWLTVV.

J is TRBJ2-7 and V is TRBV7-2, with D perhaps TRBD1 (5 bases). V lost 5 bases and J 6 bases, leaving 17 bases between the germline ends. CDR1 is SGHTA, CDR2 FQGNSA, per germline. There are 14 residues in the CDR3. This chain's CDR3 is CASSRQSQASEQYF. The CDR3 DNA sequence: TGTGCCAGCAGCCGACAGTCACAAGCAAGCGAGCAGTACTTC.

V gene TRBV18 combines with J gene TRBJ2-5, with a possible D match to TRBD1 (7 bases). TRBJ2-7 matches the DNA end more closely, so the J call is doubtful. Per germline, CDR1 KGHSH and CDR2 LQKENI. CDR3 length equals 16 residues. As DNA, the CDR3 is TGTGCCAGCTCACCAAGAGTGGCCCAGGGGGGCTACGAGCAGTACTTC. Encoded protein: CASSPRVAQGGYEQYF.

The chain combines TRBV9 with TRBJ2-3, with TRBD2 matching 11 bases. With V trimmed by 0 bases and J by 5 bases, 8 bases remained unmatched. In germline, CDR1 is SGDLS, CDR2 YYNGEE. The CDR3 has 17 amino acids. The CDR3 coding sequence is TGTGCCAGCAGCGTAGAGCCTAGCGGGGGGTGGGGAGATACGCAGTATTTT. Translation gives CASSVEPSGGWGDTQYF.

The chain recombines TRBV2 with TRBJ1-3; the D gene is possibly TRBD1 (6 bases). CDR1 and CDR2 (germline): SNHLY, FYNNEI. Trimming stripped 4 bases from V and 0 bases from J, with 10 bases between. The CDR3 has 15 residues. The CDR3 region has the DNA TGTGCCAGCAGTGGACAGGATTTCTCTGGAAACACCATATATTTT. Protein sequence: CASSGQDFSGNTIYF.

The rearrangement uses TRBV6-1 and TRBJ1-2, with a weak D call TRBD1 (6 bases). In germline, CDR1 is MNHNS, CDR2 SASEGT. The CDR3 covers 15 residues. V lost 7 bases and J 2 bases, leaving 17 bases between the germline ends. The CDR3 DNA follows: TGTGCCAGCAACCGACAGGTCCCGTTAAACTATGGCTACACCTTC. Translated: CASNRQVPLNYGYTF.

The genes are TRBV27 and TRBJ1-1; no definite D call. V gave up 8 bases and J gave up 1 base, with 14 bases separating them. The germline V gene has CDR1 MNHEY and CDR2 SMNVEV (reference sequence). The CDR3 loop spans 14 amino acids. In DNA form, the CDR3 reads TGTGCCAGCGACAAACGGCGGGAGAACACTGAAGCTTTCTTT. Amino acids: CASDKRRENTEAFF.

The rearrangement uses TRBV30 and TRBJ1-2; perhaps TRBD1 as D (5 bases). Germline V gives CDR1 GTSNPN, CDR2 SVGIG (reference sequence). Trimming shortened V by 0 bases and J by 6 bases, and 17 bases separated the two germline ends. The CDR3 is 15 amino acids. This CDR3 reads CAWSVLRGRVHGYTF. The CDR3 region has the DNA TGTGCCTGGAGTGTACTAAGAGGCAGGGTTCATGGCTACACCTTC. Using reference TRBV30 and TRBJ1-2 for the parts outside the CDR3, the full variable domain is SQTIHQWPATLVQPVGSPLSLECTVEGTSNPNLYWYRQAAGRGLQLLFYSVGIGQISSEVPQNLSASRPQDRQFILSSKKLLLSDSGFYLCAWSVLRGRVHGYTFGSGTRLTVV.

The gene calls are TRBV6-1 and TRBJ1-4; the match to TRBD1 covers 10 bases. The germline gives CDR1 MNHNS, CDR2 SASEGT. The CDR3 covers 14 residues. The junction had 5 bases not matched to a gene; V was cut back by 5 bases and J by 8 bases. This CDR3 is CASSSGQGGEKLFF. CDR3 nucleotides: TGTGCCAGCAGTTCCGGACAGGGGGGAGAAAAACTGTTTTTT.

This chain links TRBV27 with TRBJ2-2, with unresolved D. The CDR3 has 16 residues. The ends were cut back, 3 bases at V and 4 bases at J, with 15 bases in the middle. Germline lookup yields CDR1 MNHEY and CDR2 SMNVEV (reference sequence). The CDR3 sequence: CASSFLSFGSTGELFF. CDR3 nucleotides: TGTGCCAGCAGTTTTCTTAGTTTCGGGTCCACCGGGGAGCTGTTTTTT.

The rearrangement joins TRBV30 to TRBJ1-3, with 8 bases aligning to TRBD1. Germline CDR1 reads GTSNPN; CDR2 reads SVGIG (reference sequence). The V and J ends lost 2 bases and 4 bases, in that order; junction bases with no gene match: 4. This CDR3 comprises 14 residues. The CDR3 DNA reads TGTGCCTGGAGTACCGACAGGGGAGGAAACACCATATATTTT. It codes for CAWSTDRGGNTIYF. The variable domain in full, with the rest retrieved from reference TRBV30 and TRBJ1-3, is SQTIHQWPATLVQPVGSPLSLECTVEGTSNPNLYWYRQAAGRGLQLLFYSVGIGQISSEVPQNLSASRPQDRQFILSSKKLLLSDSGFYLCAWSTDRGGNTIYFGEGSWLTVV.

The chain uses TRBV6-9 and TRBJ1-5, with D perhaps matching TRBD1 (5 bases). Germline V lookup: CDR1 MNHGY, CDR2 SVAAGI. Between the trimmed V and J ends, which lost 8 bases and 0 bases, there was a span of 8 bases. The CDR3 extends over 13 amino acids. CDR3 sequence reads: CASLQGSNQPQHF. CDR3 nucleotide sequence: TGTGCCAGCCTTCAGGGTAGCAATCAGCCCCAGCATTTT.

The chain links TRBV7-9 to TRBJ2-1, with 8 bases matching TRBD1. The CDR3 spans 14 residues. The V and J ends lost 5 bases and 3 bases, in that order; junction bases with no gene match: 3. CDR1 is SEHNR and CDR2 is FQNEAQ in the germline V gene (reference sequence). DNA of the CDR3: TGTGCCAGCAGCCTCGGACAGGGCTACAATGAGCAGTTCTTC. This encodes CASSLGQGYNEQFF.